The 21 T cell receptor beta chains listed next were all sequenced from one sample in a study of T cells after yellow fever vaccination. TCRdb reprocessed the 5' RACE reads with MiXCR, giving one entry per CDR3 protein. The sample has 300,000 or so distinct CDR3 sequences; roughly 4.3% are singletons. The specimen was PBMCs, collected 5 days after the yellow fever booster vaccination. These receptors were collected from a man between 18 and 35 years old who received the YFV17D yellow fever vaccine.

This clonotype was recorded a few times. The rearrangement joins TRBV6-2 or TRBV6-3 to TRBJ2-3, with D unclear. CDR3 size: 13 residues. Germline V gene data show CDR1 as MNHEY and CDR2 as SVGEGT. V gave up 0 bases and J gave up 4 bases, with 5 bases separating them. The chain's CDR3 is CASSYSLADTQYF. CDR3 bases: TGTGCCAGCAGTTACTCCCTCGCAGATACGCAGTATTTT.

V and J are TRBV7-6 and TRBJ2-1; TRBD1 agrees at 7 bases. After removal of 4 bases from V and 5 bases from J, the junction contained 2 bases not matched to a gene. This CDR3 is built from 13 residues. From germline, CDR1 is SGHVS and CDR2 FNYEAQ. Written as DNA, the CDR3 is TGTGCCAGCAGCTCCGGGACAGACAATGAGCAGTTCTTC. This translates into CASSSGTDNEQFF.

The chain carries TRBV6-5 and TRBJ2-3; D perhaps matches TRBD1 (5 bases). Germline V gene lookup returns CDR1 MNHEY and CDR2 SVGAGI. This CDR3 contains 15 residues. The V and J ends lost 2 bases and 0 bases respectively, with 9 bases between them. The CDR3 spells CASSYGAWSTDTQYF. CDR3 in DNA: TGTGCCAGCAGTTACGGGGCATGGAGCACAGATACGCAGTATTTT.

The V gene is TRBV21-1, the J gene TRBJ1-4. TRBV21-1 is an annotated pseudogene. The length of the CDR3 is 16 residues. CDR3 in amino acids: CASSKEDRPLNEKLFF. For the CDR3, the DNA is TGTGCCAGCAGCAAAGAGGATCGGCCGCTGAATGAAAAACTGTTTTTT.

Many counts were recorded for this clonotype. The V call is TRBV6-2 or TRBV6-3, the J call TRBJ1-1, with a tentative D call TRBD1 (6 bases). The CDR3 runs 13 residues. From germline, CDR1 is MNHEY and CDR2 SVGEGT. The V and J ends lost 4 bases and 4 bases respectively, with 10 bases between them. The CDR3 loop is CASSFWGPTEAFF. The CDR3 DNA is TGTGCCAGCAGTTTTTGGGGGCCCACTGAAGCTTTCTTT.

In this sample, this clonotype turned up many times. The gene calls are TRBV6-5 and TRBJ1-6; 12 bases map to TRBD1. The germline gives CDR1 MNHEY, CDR2 SVGAGI. The CDR3 is 15 amino acids. V shed 6 bases and J 10 bases; nucleotides not matched to a gene: 7. Here the CDR3 DNA reads TGTGCCAGCAGGGGACAGGGGGCTGGTCAATCACCCCTCCACTTT. Amino acids: CASRGQGAGQSPLHF.

The V call is TRBV7-2, the J call TRBJ2-5; D could derive from TRBD1 or TRBD2 (7 bases each). Per germline, CDR1 SGHTA and CDR2 FQGNSA. The CDR3 consists of 16 residues. V lost 5 bases, J lost 5 bases, and 21 bases lay in between. CDR3 in amino acids: CASSLRQGGRWETQYF. The CDR3 nucleotides read TGTGCCAGCAGCCTCCGACAGGGAGGGCGTTGGGAGACCCAGTACTTC.

The gene calls are TRBV5-1 and TRBJ2-3, with D tentatively TRBD2 (5 bases). Between the trimmed V and J ends, which lost 1 base and 5 bases, there was a span of 14 bases. The CDR3 sequence is 15 residues long. CDR1 and CDR2 (germline): SGHRS, YFSETQ. CDR3 protein: CASSLREPGLDTQYF. Here the CDR3 DNA reads TGCGCCAGCAGCTTGCGGGAACCGGGGTTAGATACGCAGTATTTT.

V gene TRBV3-1 combines with J gene TRBJ2-2, with D possibly matching TRBD2 (6 bases). Looked up from germline, CDR1 is LGHDT and CDR2 is YNNKEL (reference sequence). This CDR3 region has 16 residues. Trimming removed 0 bases at V and 4 bases at J, with 12 bases between. CDR3 amino acids: CASSQDRQGGTGELFF. CDR3 in DNA: TGTGCCAGCAGCCAAGATAGGCAGGGAGGCACCGGGGAGCTGTTTTTT. Based on the CDR3 plus reference TRBV3-1 and TRBJ2-2, the full variable domain is DTAVSQTPKYLVTQMGNDKSIKCEQNLGHDTMYWYKQDSKKFLKIMFSYNNKELIINETVPNRFSPKSPDKAHLNLHINSLELGDSAVYFCASSQDRQGGTGELFFGEGSRLTVL.

The V gene is TRBV28, the J gene TRBJ1-5; no firm D call. Trimming took 7 bases from V and 9 from J, leaving 13 bases between them. The CDR3 totals 12 residues. The germline CDR1 and CDR2 sequences are MDHEN and SYDVKM. In DNA form, the CDR3 reads TGTGCCAGCAACGACTGGTTTGGGCCCCAGCATTTT. It translates to CASNDWFGPQHF. Full variable domain (outside the CDR3, taken from reference TRBV28 and TRBJ1-5): DVKVTQSSRYLVKRTGEKVFLECVQDMDHENMFWYRQDPGLGLRLIYFSYDVKMKEKGDIPEGYSVSREKKERFSLILESASTNQTSMYLCASNDWFGPQHFGDGTRLSIL.

In this sample, this clonotype turned up many times. The J gene is TRBJ1-2, the V gene TRBV29-1; D ambiguous. The CDR3 loop spans 13 amino acids. Trimming cost V 3 bases and J 2 bases, with 10 bases left between them. The V gene's germline CDR1 is SQVTM and CDR2 ANQGSEA. The CDR3 is CSVDYGGNYGYTF. The CDR3 DNA sequence: TGCAGCGTTGATTACGGAGGAAACTATGGCTACACCTTC.

In its sample, this clonotype was seen a few times. This chain uses TRBV13 with TRBJ2-5, with 9 bases matching TRBD2. CDR3 length: 16 residues. Looked up from germline, CDR1 is PRHDT and CDR2 is FYEKMQ (reference sequence). V was clipped by 5 bases and J by 2 bases; unmatched bases: 9. The CDR3 nucleotides are TGTGCCAGCAGCGCCCCGGGACTAGCACCACAAGAGACCCAGTACTTC. Its translation: CASSAPGLAPQETQYF.

The chain couples TRBV7-9 to TRBJ1-1; unclear D gene. V was clipped by 5 bases and J by 0 bases, with 13 bases between them. The CDR3 consists of 15 residues. The V gene's germline CDR1 is SEHNR and CDR2 FQNEAQ (reference sequence). CDR3 protein: CASSPAQDLNTEAFF. The CDR3 region has the DNA TGTGCCAGCAGCCCCGCGCAGGACTTGAACACTGAAGCTTTCTTT.

This chain joins TRBV27 and TRBJ2-3; no clear D. Germline V gives CDR1 MNHEY, CDR2 SMNVEV (reference sequence). The germline V and J ends were trimmed by 3 bases and 2 bases, with 6 bases remaining between them. The CDR3 loop spans 13 amino acids. The DNA for the CDR3 is TGTGCCAGCAGTTTCCGACTCACAGATACGCAGTATTTT. Protein sequence: CASSFRLTDTQYF.

This clonotype was seen a handful of times. This chain joins TRBV12-3 or TRBV12-4 and TRBJ2-3, with 9 positions matching TRBD2. The V gene end was trimmed by 5 bases and the J gene end by 5 bases; junction bases not matched to a gene: 5. The CDR3 length is 14 residues. The CDR3 DNA reads TGTGCCAGCAGTACGCGGGGGGGGGTAGATACGCAGTATTTT. Its protein is CASSTRGGVDTQYF.

V usage is TRBV3-1 and J usage is TRBJ1-3; D not certain. V was clipped by 4 bases and J by 8 bases, with 9 bases between them. Germline loops: CDR1 LGHDT, CDR2 YNNKEL (reference sequence). There are 12 residues in the CDR3. This chain's CDR3 is CASSRGWDTIYF. CDR3 bases: TGTGCCAGCAGCCGAGGGTGGGACACCATATATTTT.

Ten or more counts support this clonotype. The genes are TRBV7-9 and TRBJ2-5; D may be TRBD1 or TRBD2 (5 bases each). Germline V lookup: CDR1 SEHNR, CDR2 FQNEAQ (reference sequence). The CDR3 runs to 15 residues. Trimming stripped 5 bases from V and 10 bases from J, with 23 bases between. The CDR3 region is CASSEIGLPSRGQYF. The CDR3 DNA reads as TGTGCCAGCAGCGAGATAGGACTGCCTTCGAGGGGCCAGTACTTC.

The table lists this clonotype with many counts. The V call is TRBV24-1, the J call TRBJ2-7; D unresolved. CDR3 size: 13 residues. V was trimmed by 7 bases and J by 4 bases, leaving 13 bases between them. Germline CDR1 reads KGHDR; CDR2 reads SFDVKD. The CDR3 nucleotides are TGTGCCACCAGCCACCGAAGGGATTACGAGCAGTACGTC. Translating gives CATSHRRDYEQYV.

This clonotype has ten or more counts. The gene calls are TRBV7-2 and TRBJ2-5, with D possibly being TRBD1 (7 bases). This CDR3 spans 17 amino acids. Per germline, CDR1 SGHTA and CDR2 FQGNSA. Trimming took off 5 bases at V and 1 base at J, with 20 bases between the two ends. CDR3 sequence reads: CASSQPRGDRLQETQYF. Written as DNA, the CDR3 is TGTGCCAGCAGCCAACCCAGGGGGGACCGACTCCAAGAGACCCAGTACTTC.

This clonotype was seen repeatedly, ten times or more. This chain links TRBV9 with TRBJ2-7, with 9 bases that match TRBD2. The germline V gene encodes CDR1 SGDLS and CDR2 YYNGEE. The V segment lost 0 bases and the J segment 5 bases; nucleotides outside the gene matches: 9. The CDR3 extends over 16 amino acids. CDR3 residues: CASSVEALAGAHEQYF. CDR3 bases: TGTGCCAGCAGCGTAGAGGCATTAGCGGGGGCCCACGAGCAGTACTTC.

Only a few counts were recorded for this clonotype. The chain has TRBV7-2 and TRBJ1-2; D perhaps matches TRBD1 (5 bases). The CDR3 totals 14 residues. Trimming left V 5 bases short and J 8 bases short, with 18 bases between. Germline CDR1 and CDR2: SGHTA and FQGNSA. The CDR3 reads CASSPEGRGLGYTF. CDR3 nucleotide sequence: TGTGCCAGCAGCCCAGAAGGACGGGGACTGGGCTACACCTTC. Together with reference TRBV7-2 and TRBJ1-2, the CDR3 gives the full variable domain: GAGVSQSPSNKVTEKGKDVELRCDPISGHTALYWYRQSLGQGLEFLIYFQGNSAPDKSGLPSDRFSAERTGGSVSTLTIQRTQQEDSAVYLCASSPEGRGLGYTFGSGTRLTVV.